One and the same sample provided the 2 T cell receptor beta chains below, sequenced in a study of a mutant IDH1 vaccine in newly diagnosed glioma. These TCRs' antigens remain unknown. Time point noted: week 11, during vaccination. The investigators gave 300 ug of mutant IDH1 20-mer peptide in each vaccine dose, together with topical imiquimod. Some clones are missing from TCRdb's copy, which holds only in-frame ones; the method was immunoSEQ multiplex PCR. The data contain 34,000 or so clones, approximately 78% of them seen just once; the ten biggest clones take up about 24%. The input for sequencing was PBMCs, taken from a glioma patient whose treatment included an IDH1 peptide vaccine. These receptors were obtained from a young man with glioma.

The chain employs TRBV28 and TRBJ1-1; possible D gene TRBD1, 5 bases. V was shortened by 6 bases and J by 3 bases, with 11 bases between the two germline ends. CDR3 length: 13 amino acids. Per germline, CDR1 MDHEN and CDR2 SYDVKM. The CDR3 DNA reads TGTGCCAGCAGGGAACCGGGGGACACTGAAGCTTTCTTT. Residues: CASREPGDTEAFF.

The CDR3 protein is CAATGLWETQYF. In DNA, the CDR3 is TGTGCTGCCACAGGGCTCTGGGAGACCCAGTACTTC. The chain employs TRBV30 and TRBJ2-5, with a tentative D call TRBD1 (6 bases). CDR3 length: 12 residues. Germline V CDR1 and CDR2: GTSNPN, SVGIG (reference sequence).